Given below is one TCR beta chain in context. The sample originates from a study of PD-L1 blockade in urothelial cancer. The data were produced by immunoSEQ multiplex PCR, yet TCRdb's version contains in-frame clones alone and is incomplete. Among some 56,000 clones listed, 75% to 90% were seen once. The V gene end was trimmed by 4 bases and the J gene end by 2 bases; junction bases not matched to a gene: 4. The germline V gene has CDR1 ENHRY and CDR2 SYGVKD. The CDR3 runs 15 residues. Time point of the sample: pretreatment peripheral blood. This TCR was recovered from a man aged 50-60 years with urothelial cancer. The chain carries TRBV10-3 and TRBJ2-3, with 9 bases aligning to TRBD1. The sequenced sample was PBMCs, obtained around atezolizumab (anti-PD-L1) treatment. CDR3 sequence reads: CAISGTGESTDTQYF. The CDR3 DNA reads TGTGCCATCAGTGGGACAGGGGAATCCACAGATACGCAGTATTTT.